This paragraph reports one T cell receptor beta chain. Its specificity is unknown. Produced via immunoSEQ multiplex PCR; TCRdb's table is partial and in-frame only. The data contain some 50,000 clones, about nine tenths of them singletons. This CDR3 comprises 15 residues. V lost 3 bases, J lost 6 bases, and 16 bases lay in between. Germline assignment: CDR1 WSHSY and CDR2 SAAADI. This sample is part of a study of OX40 agonist ivuxolimab in advanced cancers. At the level of the study: Patients received intravenous ivuxolimab every 2 weeks at 0.01 to 10 mg/kg. One hepatocellular carcinoma and two cutaneous melanoma patients partially responded. Study-level findings and limits: At doses 0.1 to 3.0 mg/kg, CD4+ and CD8+ clones expanded. Fewer expanded clones were found on average in CD4+ than in CD8+ T cells.

The material sequenced was CD4+ or CD8+ T cells sorted from blood, taken in a trial of the OX40 agonist ivuxolimab. This chain uses TRBV10-2 with TRBJ2-3; D is ambiguous. This TCR was sampled from an adult with an advanced solid tumor such as melanoma, head and neck, liver or kidney cancer. The CDR3 DNA reads TGCGCCAGCAGTGACTATCGATCTGCAATTGATACGCAGTATTTT. It yields the protein CASSDYRSAIDTQYF.